These 26 T cell receptor beta chains originate from one sample sequenced in a study of T-cell reconstitution after alpha-beta-depleted transplantation in children. The TCRbeta library incorporated unique molecular identifiers. TCRdb used MiXCR to reprocess the PCR reads, holding one entry per CDR3 protein. The data show fewer than 700,000 distinct CDR3 sequences, with 20% to 25% seen just once and 13% to 15% held by the top ten. The source was PBMCs, mostly from graft donor cells, collected 360 days after TCRalphabeta/CD19-depleted stem cell transplant. The source of these receptors is a boy under two years old who had a stem cell transplant for acute myeloid leukemia, so the T cells may come from the graft donor.

This chain links TRBV25-1 with TRBJ2-1, with TRBD2 identical over 11 bases. Trimming at V came to 1 base and at J to 4 bases, leaving 6 bases not matched to a gene. CDR1 is MGHDK, CDR2 SYGVNS, per germline. The CDR3 is made up of 17 amino acids. For the CDR3, the DNA is TGTGCCAGCAGTGAATTTGTAGCGGGGGGGTTATACAATGAGCAGTTCTTC. Amino acid sequence: CASSEFVAGGLYNEQFF. The full variable domain, completed using reference TRBV25-1 and TRBJ2-1, is EADIYQTPRYLVIGTGKKITLECSQTMGHDKMYWYQQDPGMELHLIHYSYGVNSTEKGDLSSESTVSRIRTEHFPLTLESARPSHTSQYLCASSEFVAGGLYNEQFFGPGTRLTVL.

This clonotype came up many times. This chain uses TRBV7-9 with TRBJ1-3; no reliable D call. Per germline, CDR1 SEHNR and CDR2 FQNEAQ (reference sequence). V was pared by 5 bases and J by 0 bases, with 17 bases between. The CDR3 length is 17 residues. The CDR3 DNA reads TGTGCCAGCAGCATATCGACATCTCTCTCCTCTGGAAACACCATATATTTT. It specifies CASSISTSLSSGNTIYF.

This clonotype appeared a few times. This chain joins TRBV18 and TRBJ2-3; D is unclear. Germline CDR1 reads KGHSH; CDR2 reads LQKENI. The CDR3 is made up of 16 amino acids. V gave up 2 bases and J gave up 2 bases, with 14 bases separating them. CDR3 nucleotide sequence: TGTGCCAGCTCACCAGAGGCCCATTTCGACACAGATACGCAGTATTTT. Amino acid sequence: CASSPEAHFDTDTQYF.

Points on this clonotype: A read error may explain this, as a much larger clone is one base away. No conserved phenylalanine or tryptophan ends this CDR3, so it is likely a read error. This chain uses TRBV20-1 with TRBJ1-1; TRBD1 matches 8 bases. With 6 bases clipped from V and 0 bases from J, the junction kept 6 bases outside the gene matches. The CDR3 is 14 amino acids. Germline V CDR1 and CDR2: DFQATT, SNEGSKA (reference sequence). This chain's CDR3 is CSARRTGMNTEAFY. CDR3 in DNA: TGCAGTGCGAGAAGGACAGGGATGAACACTGAAGCTTTCTAT.

The V gene is TRBV5-5, the J gene TRBJ2-2; TRBD2 might be the D (6 bases). The CDR3 runs 16 residues. V lost 4 bases, J lost 8 bases, and 21 bases lay in between. CDR1 and CDR2 (germline): SGHKS, YYEKEE (reference sequence). The CDR3 is CASSLGGAGLTGELFF. DNA of the CDR3: TGTGCCAGCAGCCTAGGAGGGGCAGGGTTAACGGGGGAGCTGTTTTTT. Full variable domain (outside the CDR3, taken from reference TRBV5-5 and TRBJ2-2): DAGVTQSPTHLIKTRGQQVTLRCSPISGHKSVSWYQQVLGQGPQFIFQYYEKEERGRGNFPDRFSARQFPNYSSELNVNALLLGDSALYLCASSLGGAGLTGELFFGEGSRLTVL.

At least ten counts were recorded for this clonotype. V gene TRBV20-1 combines with J gene TRBJ1-1; 8 nucleotides align to TRBD1. CDR1 is DFQATT, CDR2 SNEGSKA, per germline (reference sequence). The trim removed 0 bases at V and 6 bases at J, leaving 6 bases unmatched. This CDR3 comprises 14 residues. Here the CDR3 reads CSARELDRVSEAFF. DNA of the CDR3: TGCAGTGCTAGAGAATTGGACAGGGTCTCTGAAGCTTTCTTT.

This chain links TRBV12-3 or TRBV12-4 with TRBJ2-7, with D tentatively TRBD1 or TRBD2 (6 bases each). The CDR3 covers 19 residues. With 2 bases removed from V and 2 bases from J, the gap between germline ends came to 25 bases. The chain's CDR3 is CASSLFPSFGGGPTYEQYF. CDR3 nucleotides: TGTGCCAGCAGTTTATTCCCCTCGTTCGGAGGGGGACCGACCTACGAGCAGTACTTC.

This clonotype was detected only a few times. J is TRBJ1-1 and V is TRBV5-5; no firm D call. This CDR3 contains 13 residues. Germline V gene sequence: CDR1 SGHKS, CDR2 YYEKEE (reference sequence). Trimming took 4 bases from V and 10 from J, leaving 17 bases between them. The CDR3 sequence: CASSQPSEGVAFF. The CDR3 DNA sequence: TGTGCCAGCAGCCAGCCGTCTGAGGGCGTAGCTTTCTTT.

This chain links TRBV4-3 with TRBJ2-2; 9 bases match TRBD1. The germline V gene has CDR1 LGHNA and CDR2 YSLEER. The CDR3 is made up of 17 amino acids. V trimming: 3 bases; J trimming: 0 bases; junction bases outside the gene matches: 5. CDR3 DNA: TGCGCCAGCAGCCATGGGACAGGGAACGCGAACACCGGGGAGCTGTTTTTT. Translated: CASSHGTGNANTGELFF.

This clonotype was seen only a few times. CDR3 amino acids: CASSADRWPPQDTQYF. The CDR3 DNA is TGTGCCAGCAGTGCGGACAGGTGGCCTCCACAGGATACGCAGTATTTT. J is TRBJ2-3 and V is TRBV6-1; TRBD1 matches 7 bases. CDR1 MNHNS and CDR2 SASEGT come from the germline V gene. The CDR3 runs 16 residues. Unmatched junction bases numbered 13, after V lost 4 bases and J lost 6 bases.

The chain links TRBV6-2 or TRBV6-3 to TRBJ2-7, with 7 bases lining up with TRBD1. Per the germline V gene, CDR1 is MNHEY and CDR2 is SVGEGT. V lost 6 bases to trimming and J lost 5 bases; unmatched junction nucleotides: 10. The CDR3 extends over 14 amino acids. The CDR3 protein is CASRLTGSRNEQYF. As DNA, the CDR3 is TGTGCCAGCAGGTTGACAGGGAGCAGGAACGAGCAGTACTTC.

This clonotype appeared many times. The chain carries TRBV20-1 and TRBJ2-7, with 7 bases fitting TRBD1. J was trimmed by 0 bases and V by 5 bases; bases with no gene match: 4. This CDR3 has 13 residues. From germline, CDR1 is DFQATT and CDR2 SNEGSKA (reference sequence). The DNA of the CDR3 is TGCAGTGCTCCCGGGACAGACTCCTACGAGCAGTACGTC. It codes for CSAPGTDSYEQYV.

The chain employs TRBV6-1 and TRBJ1-6; 7 bases agree with TRBD1. The CDR3 consists of 15 residues. CDR1 and CDR2 (germline): MNHNS, SASEGT. V lost 7 bases and J lost 3; bases outside the gene matches: 6. The CDR3 nucleotides read TGTGCCAGCACCCCAGGGGGAAACTATAATTCACCCCTCCACTTT. It yields the protein CASTPGGNYNSPLHF.

About this clonotype: A much more abundant neighbour one base away suggests this may be a read error. This chain joins TRBV28 and TRBJ2-4; D gene uncertain. Germline values: CDR1 MDHEN, CDR2 SYDVKM. This CDR3 has 15 residues. This CDR3 is CASSLTGEAKNTQYF. CDR3 sequence (DNA): TGTGCCAGCAGTTTAACTGGAGAAGCCAAAAACACTCAGTACTTC.

This sequence joins TRBV29-1 and TRBJ1-5, with 10 bases that match TRBD1. Germline trimming cut 5 bases from V and 2 bases from J; bases unmatched to any gene: 3. The CDR3 extends over 14 amino acids. The germline CDR1 and CDR2 sequences are SQVTM and ANQGSEA. The CDR3 sequence: CSVRTGGGNQPQHF. CDR3 nucleotides: TGCAGCGTTCGGACAGGGGGGGGCAATCAGCCCCAGCATTTT. Variable domain in full (rest from reference TRBV29-1 and TRBJ1-5): SAVISQKPSRDICQRGTSLTIQCQVDSQVTMMFWYRQQPGQSLTLIATANQGSEATYESGFVIDKFPISRPNLTFSTLTVSNMSPEDSSIYLCSVRTGGGNQPQHFGDGTRLSIL.

The CDR3 loop is CASSQVRPGSGTEAFF. CDR3 DNA sequence: TGTGCCAGCAGCCAAGTCAGGCCGGGATCGGGGACTGAAGCTTTCTTT. The chain is built from TRBV4-2 and TRBJ1-1, with D unresolved. The CDR3 has 16 residues. With 1 base removed from V and 5 bases from J, the gap between germline ends came to 17 bases. Germline V gene sequence: CDR1 LGHNA, CDR2 YNFKEQ.

The table lists this clonotype with a few counts. The chain has TRBV20-1 and TRBJ1-1, with a weak D call TRBD1 (5 bases). This CDR3 contains 14 residues. Germline CDR1 DFQATT, CDR2 SNEGSKA (reference sequence). V was pared by 1 base and J by 6 bases, with 15 bases between. The CDR3 protein is CSARGRTGWSEAFF. CDR3 nucleotide sequence: TGCAGTGCTAGAGGCCGCACAGGTTGGTCTGAAGCTTTCTTT.

The chain's CDR3 is CASSRTGRFGNTEAFF. The CDR3 DNA reads as TGTGCCAGCAGTCGGACAGGCCGATTCGGGAACACTGAAGCTTTCTTT. The gene calls are TRBV7-9 and TRBJ1-1, with 7 bases matching TRBD1. The V segment lost 6 bases and the J segment 1 base; nucleotides outside the gene matches: 11. The CDR3 runs 16 residues. Germline CDR1 reads SEHNR; CDR2 reads FQNEAQ (reference sequence).

This clonotype was seen at least ten times. The CDR3 nucleotides are TGTGCCAGCAGCGCAAGCTGGGGGGCGTGGGAGACCCAGTACTTC. It is translated as CASSASWGAWETQYF. The chain links TRBV6-1 to TRBJ2-5, with D possibly being TRBD1 or TRBD2 (6 bases each). Germline-derived CDR1 and CDR2 are MNHNS and SASEGT. Trimming removed 6 bases from V and 5 bases from J, with 19 bases in between. CDR3 size: 15 residues.

The V call is TRBV27, the J call TRBJ2-7; TRBD1 aligns across 9 bases. Per germline, CDR1 MNHEY and CDR2 SMNVEV (reference sequence). The CDR3 is 14 residues long. The trim removed 4 bases at V and 7 bases at J, leaving 8 bases unmatched. As DNA, the CDR3 is TGTGCCAGCAGTTCAGGGACAGGGTTTGGGGAGCAGTACGTC. Translating gives CASSSGTGFGEQYV.

This clonotype was observed many times. The chain carries TRBV15 and TRBJ2-5, with D uncertain. Trimming removed 0 bases at V and 0 bases at J, with 8 bases between. Germline V gene lookup returns CDR1 LNHNV and CDR2 YYDKDF (reference sequence). There are 15 residues in the CDR3. CDR3 region: CATSRDSSNQETQYF. The CDR3 DNA reads TGTGCCACCAGCAGAGATTCGTCCAACCAAGAGACCCAGTACTTC.

The chain recombines TRBV11-1 with TRBJ2-3; D is undetermined. This CDR3 is 16 amino acids long. CDR1 and CDR2 from the germline V gene are SGHAT and FQDESV (reference sequence). Trimming took off 2 bases at V and 0 bases at J, with 12 bases between the two ends. In DNA, the CDR3 is TGTGCCAGCAGCTTAAGAGATCAGAGAAGCACAGATACGCAGTATTTT. This sequence encodes CASSLRDQRSTDTQYF. The full variable domain, rest sourced from reference TRBV11-1 and TRBJ2-3, is EAEVAQSPRYKITEKSQAVAFWCDPISGHATLYWYRQILGQGPELLVQFQDESVVDDSQLPKDRFSAERLKGVDSTLKIQPAELGDSAMYLCASSLRDQRSTDTQYFGPGTRLTVL.

The chain carries TRBV10-2 and TRBJ1-1; D is ambiguous. This CDR3 contains 16 residues. The germline V and J ends were trimmed by 0 bases and 1 base, with 12 bases remaining between them. Germline V gene lookup returns CDR1 WSHSY and CDR2 SAAADI. The CDR3 region has the DNA TGCGCCAGCAGTGAGTCAATGGCGGGGAGGAACACTGAAGCTTTCTTT. Protein product: CASSESMAGRNTEAFF.

The sample holds a few counts of this clonotype. The chain links TRBV7-9 to TRBJ1-3; D gene unclear. The germline V and J ends were trimmed by 4 bases and 7 bases, with 11 bases remaining between them. This CDR3 is 13 amino acids long. Per germline, CDR1 SEHNR and CDR2 FQNEAQ (reference sequence). In nucleotides, the CDR3 is TGTGCCAGCAGCTCCTCGGGGAGGAACACCATATATTTT. This sequence encodes CASSSSGRNTIYF.

The chain uses TRBV7-3 and TRBJ1-2; TRBD1 matches at 10 bases. Per the germline V gene, CDR1 is SGHTA and CDR2 is FQGTGA. Trimming took 5 bases from V and 3 from J; bases not matched to a gene: 9. The CDR3 has 16 residues. CDR3 in amino acids: CASSRRTGGIDYGYTF. DNA for the CDR3: TGTGCCAGCAGCAGACGGACAGGGGGGATTGACTATGGCTACACCTTC.

The rearrangement uses TRBV7-2 and TRBJ2-7, with TRBD2 identical over 10 bases. The germline gives CDR1 SGHTA, CDR2 FQGNSA. The CDR3 length is 16 residues. Germline trimming cut 2 bases from V and 3 bases from J; bases unmatched to any gene: 7. CDR3 coding DNA: TGTGCCAGCAGCTTATGGCTAGCGGGGGCCGGCTACGAGCAGTACTTC. This translates into CASSLWLAGAGYEQYF.